Each of the 20 T cell receptor beta chains below was sequenced from the same sample in a study of T-cell reconstitution after alpha-beta-depleted transplantation in children. Using unique molecular identifiers, the investigators prepared the TCRbeta library. TCRdb redid the calling of the PCR reads with MiXCR, one entry per CDR3 protein. Seen here are around 300,000 distinct CDR3 sequences, 10% observed once, and the top ten hold roughly 7.1%. Sequencing was performed on PBMCs, taken before TCRalphabeta/CD19-depleted stem cell transplant. The receptors originated from a boy younger than two with acute myeloid leukemia, due to receive a stem cell transplant.

This clonotype has more than one count but fewer than ten. The chain recombines TRBV12-3 or TRBV12-4 with TRBJ1-5; perhaps TRBD1 as D (5 bases). V was shortened by 2 bases and J by 4 bases, with 12 bases between the two germline ends. The CDR3 contains 15 residues. DNA of the CDR3: TGTGCCAGCAGTTTATACTTGCAGGGTAATCAGCCCCAGCATTTT. Its protein product is CASSLYLQGNQPQHF.

This clonotype was counted ten times or more. This chain connects TRBV28 to TRBJ2-2, with D perhaps assigned TRBD1 or TRBD2 (5 bases each). The CDR3 length is 13 residues. The V end was cut by 8 bases, the J end by 7 bases, with 14 bases between. Germline CDR1 reads MDHEN; CDR2 reads SYDVKM. The CDR3 sequence is CASCGRENGELFF. The CDR3 coding sequence is TGTGCCAGCTGTGGCAGGGAGAACGGGGAGCTGTTTTTT.

This clonotype was recorded at least ten times. The chain employs TRBV4-2 and TRBJ2-1, with 9 bases that match TRBD2. Per germline, CDR1 LGHNA and CDR2 YNFKEQ. Trimming at V came to 4 bases and at J to 10 bases, leaving 14 bases not matched to a gene. This CDR3 is built from 16 residues. The CDR3 loop is CASSRGGLAGYEEQFF. For the CDR3, the DNA is TGTGCCAGCAGCCGGGGAGGCCTAGCGGGGTACGAAGAGCAGTTCTTC.

The chain combines TRBV9 with TRBJ2-1; tentatively, D is TRBD1 (7 bases). V lost 0 bases to trimming and J lost 4 bases, with 20 bases between them. In germline, CDR1 is SGDLS, CDR2 YYNGEE. The CDR3 is 18 residues long. CDR3 region: CASSVVPYSGGPYNEQFF. CDR3 in DNA: TGTGCCAGCAGCGTAGTTCCCTATTCAGGGGGGCCGTACAATGAGCAGTTCTTC.

This clonotype was detected many times. CDR3 DNA sequence: TGCGCCAGCAGGACCGGGCCCGGGGAGCTGTTTTTT. The encoded protein is CASRTGPGELFF. The rearrangement joins TRBV5-1 to TRBJ2-2, with D unclear. Germline V CDR1 and CDR2: SGHRS, YFSETQ. CDR3 length: 12 residues. V gave up 5 bases and J gave up 6 bases, with 8 bases separating them.

The chain employs TRBV20-1 and TRBJ2-2; perhaps TRBD2 as D (7 bases). Germline V gene sequence: CDR1 DFQATT, CDR2 SNEGSKA (reference sequence). This CDR3 has 12 residues. The V end lost 7 bases, the J end lost 8 bases, and 14 bases lay between the germline ends. The DNA of the CDR3 is TGCAGTGGGGGGGGCGCCGGAGGGGAGCTGTTTTTT. Translating gives CSGGGAGGELFF.

This clonotype occurred many times. V usage is TRBV6-1 and J usage is TRBJ2-3; TRBD1 matches 10 bases. After removal of 3 bases from V and 6 bases from J, the junction contained 3 bases not matched to a gene. The CDR3 is 14 amino acids. Germline V gives CDR1 MNHNS, CDR2 SASEGT. The CDR3 DNA reads TGTGCCAGCAGTGATGACAGGGGGCCTGATACGCAGTATTTT. It is translated as CASSDDRGPDTQYF.

Remarks on this clonotype: A much larger clonotype is one base distant, so this may be a read error. This chain joins TRBV7-3 and TRBJ1-1; possibly TRBD1 for D (5 bases). Germline loops: CDR1 SGHTA, CDR2 FQGTGA. V lost 5 bases, J lost 1 base, and 8 bases lay in between. There are 13 residues in the CDR3. This CDR3 is CASSETENTEAFF. CDR3 coding DNA: TGTGCCAGCAGCGAGACAGAGAACACTGAAGCTTTCTTT.

This clonotype was counted many times. J is TRBJ2-7 and V is TRBV20-1, with D perhaps TRBD2 (7 bases). V was clipped by 5 bases and J by 4 bases, with 18 bases between them. The CDR3 extends over 14 amino acids. CDR1 and CDR2 (germline): DFQATT, SNEGSKA (reference sequence). This chain's CDR3 is CSAVMRGGLYEQYF. The CDR3 nucleotides are TGCAGTGCTGTGATGAGGGGGGGGCTATACGAGCAGTACTTC.

The chain has TRBV9 and TRBJ2-1, with 8 bases matching TRBD2. The junction had 1 base not matched to a gene; V was cut back by 0 bases and J by 2 bases. The CDR3 sequence is 15 residues long. From germline, CDR1 is SGDLS and CDR2 YYNGEE. The CDR3 nucleotides read TGTGCCAGCAGCGTAGGGACTAGCACCTACAATGAGCAGTTCTTC. Protein: CASSVGTSTYNEQFF.

At least ten counts were recorded for this clonotype. The CDR3 is CASSLGLAGLAGELFF. CDR3 coding DNA: TGTGCCAGCAGCTTAGGACTAGCGGGATTAGCTGGGGAGCTGTTTTTT. The gene calls are TRBV7-8 and TRBJ2-2, with TRBD2 matching 11 bases. With V trimmed by 1 base and J by 8 bases, 6 bases remained unmatched. CDR3 length: 16 residues. CDR1 is SGHVS, CDR2 FQNEAQ, per germline.

Ten or more counts support this clonotype. V is TRBV7-3 and J is TRBJ2-1, with 8 bases lining up with TRBD2. Trimming cost V 2 bases and J 2 bases; bases outside gene matches: 17. Germline V CDR1 and CDR2: SGHTA, FQGTGA. The CDR3 has 20 residues. The CDR3 DNA reads TGTGCCAGCAGCTTATTTGCCGCCGGGGCGGCGGGAGGTCCCTACAATGAGCAGTTCTTC. It specifies CASSLFAAGAAGGPYNEQFF.

Many counts were recorded for this clonotype. This chain links TRBV5-6 with TRBJ1-3; 8 bases line up with TRBD1. CDR1 is SGHDT, CDR2 YYEEEE, per germline. J lost 0 bases, V lost 2 bases, and 13 bases had no gene match. The CDR3 length is 19 residues. The CDR3 is CASSLSGTGSPLSGNTIYF. The CDR3 DNA sequence: TGTGCCAGCAGCTTATCCGGGACAGGCTCCCCTCTCTCTGGAAACACCATATATTTT.

In its sample, this clonotype was seen many times. V and J are TRBV24-1 and TRBJ2-1, with D perhaps matching TRBD1 or TRBD2 (7 bases each). The CDR3 contains 13 residues. Trimming stripped 7 bases from V and 5 bases from J, with 11 bases between. CDR1 and CDR2 from the germline V gene are KGHDR and SFDVKD. This CDR3 reads CATRTGRDNEQFF. In DNA form, the CDR3 reads TGTGCCACCAGGACAGGGAGGGACAATGAGCAGTTCTTC.

This clonotype has at least ten counts. J is TRBJ2-3 and V is TRBV7-2; D is unresolved. V lost 0 bases and J 1 base, leaving 11 bases between the germline ends. CDR1 SGHTA and CDR2 FQGNSA come from the germline V gene. The CDR3 length is 16 residues. Here the CDR3 DNA reads TGTGCCAGCAGCTTAGCGCGTAGCTATCGCACAGATACGCAGTATTTT. Amino acids: CASSLARSYRTDTQYF.

The chain joins TRBV6-5 to TRBJ2-1, with no clear D. CDR3 length equals 12 residues. CDR1 and CDR2 from the germline V gene are MNHEY and SVGAGI. Trimming took 2 bases from V and 5 from J, leaving 4 bases between them. CDR3 loop: CASSYDNNEQFF. CDR3 bases: TGTGCCAGCAGTTACGACAACAATGAGCAGTTCTTC.

The sample holds many counts of this clonotype. The J gene is TRBJ2-7, the V gene TRBV9, with 7 bases aligning to TRBD2. CDR1 and CDR2 from the germline V gene are SGDLS and YYNGEE. The CDR3 is 15 amino acids. J was trimmed by 0 bases and V by 0 bases; bases with no gene match: 3. CDR3 residues: CASSVAWDYSYEQYF. The CDR3 DNA follows: TGTGCCAGCAGCGTAGCATGGGACTACTCCTACGAGCAGTACTTC.

The chain combines TRBV5-1 with TRBJ2-1, with TRBD2 matching 7 bases. Trimming at V came to 3 bases and at J to 9 bases, leaving 9 bases not matched to a gene. The CDR3 totals 14 residues. From germline, CDR1 is SGHRS and CDR2 YFSETQ. CDR3 sequence: CASSSGLSVSEQFF. The CDR3 DNA follows: TGCGCCAGCAGCTCGGGACTATCCGTCAGTGAGCAGTTCTTC.

This clonotype showed up just a few times. This CDR3 is CASSGLYEQYF. CDR3 bases: TGTGCCAGCAGCGGACTCTACGAGCAGTACTTC. This chain joins TRBV11-1 and TRBJ2-7, with a weak D call TRBD2 (5 bases). From germline, CDR1 is SGHAT and CDR2 FQDESV (reference sequence). V was pared by 5 bases and J by 3 bases, with 5 bases between. The CDR3 length is 11 residues.

This clonotype was detected ten times or more. The V call is TRBV20-1, the J call TRBJ1-2, with D unresolved. The CDR3 consists of 14 residues. The V gene lost 5 bases and the J gene lost 6 bases, with 19 bases spanning the gap. Germline loops: CDR1 DFQATT, CDR2 SNEGSKA (reference sequence). CDR3 region: CSAPLWTGGHGYTF. The CDR3 DNA is TGCAGTGCTCCCCTTTGGACCGGCGGGCATGGCTACACCTTC.